This T cell receptor (beta chain) was recorded in a study of control samples from healthy donors and cancer patients. Profiling relied on immunoSEQ multiplex PCR, and the TCRdb table lists in-frame clones only, not all of them. The sample yields 130,000 to 150,000 clones, about nine tenths seen once. The V gene's germline CDR1 is SEHNR and CDR2 FQNEAQ (reference sequence). CDR3 length: 16 amino acids. Trimming took 1 base from V and 8 from J, leaving 17 bases between them. This sequence was found in a woman in her twenties or thirties in good health. Sequences were obtained from blood. V usage is TRBV7-9 and J usage is TRBJ1-4; the D gene is possibly TRBD1 (5 bases). DNA of the CDR3: TGTGCCAGCAGCTTAGGGGGACGAACTGGTGGGGAAAAACTGTTTTTT. Translation gives CASSLGGRTGGEKLFF.